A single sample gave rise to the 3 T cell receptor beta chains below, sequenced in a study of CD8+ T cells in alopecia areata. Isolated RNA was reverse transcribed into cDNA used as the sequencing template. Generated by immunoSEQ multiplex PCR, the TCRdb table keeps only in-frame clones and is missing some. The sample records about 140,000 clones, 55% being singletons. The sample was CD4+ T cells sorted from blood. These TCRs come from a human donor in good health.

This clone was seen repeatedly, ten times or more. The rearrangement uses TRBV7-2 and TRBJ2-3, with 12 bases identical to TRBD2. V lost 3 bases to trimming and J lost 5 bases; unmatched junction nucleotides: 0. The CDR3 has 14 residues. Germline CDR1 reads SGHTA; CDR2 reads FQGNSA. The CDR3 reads CASSLGLAGDTQYF. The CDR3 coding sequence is TGTGCCAGCAGCTTGGGACTAGCGGGAGATACGCAGTATTTT. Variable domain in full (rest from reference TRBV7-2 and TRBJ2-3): GAGVSQSPSNKVTEKGKDVELRCDPISGHTALYWYRQSLGQGLEFLIYFQGNSAPDKSGLPSDRFSAERTGGSVSTLTIQRTQQEDSAVYLCASSLGLAGDTQYFGPGTRLTVL.

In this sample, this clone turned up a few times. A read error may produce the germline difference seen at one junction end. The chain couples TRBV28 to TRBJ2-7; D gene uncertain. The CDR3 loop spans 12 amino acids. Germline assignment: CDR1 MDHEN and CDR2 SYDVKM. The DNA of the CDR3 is TGTGCCAGCAGTCGCGGCCCTTACGGGCAGTACTTC. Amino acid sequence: CASSRGPYGQYF. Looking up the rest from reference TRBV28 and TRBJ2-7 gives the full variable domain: DVKVTQSSRYLVKRTGEKVFLECVQDMDHENMFWYRQDPGLGLRLIYFSYDVKMKEKGDIPEGYSVSREKKERFSLILESASTNQTSMYLCASSRGPYGQYFGPGTRLTVT.

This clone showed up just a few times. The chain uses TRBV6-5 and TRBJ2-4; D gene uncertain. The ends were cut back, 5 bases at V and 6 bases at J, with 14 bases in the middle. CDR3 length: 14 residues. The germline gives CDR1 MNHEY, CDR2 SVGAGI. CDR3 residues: CASSGMPRGNIQYF. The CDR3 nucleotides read TGTGCCAGCAGTGGGATGCCACGTGGAAACATTCAGTACTTC.